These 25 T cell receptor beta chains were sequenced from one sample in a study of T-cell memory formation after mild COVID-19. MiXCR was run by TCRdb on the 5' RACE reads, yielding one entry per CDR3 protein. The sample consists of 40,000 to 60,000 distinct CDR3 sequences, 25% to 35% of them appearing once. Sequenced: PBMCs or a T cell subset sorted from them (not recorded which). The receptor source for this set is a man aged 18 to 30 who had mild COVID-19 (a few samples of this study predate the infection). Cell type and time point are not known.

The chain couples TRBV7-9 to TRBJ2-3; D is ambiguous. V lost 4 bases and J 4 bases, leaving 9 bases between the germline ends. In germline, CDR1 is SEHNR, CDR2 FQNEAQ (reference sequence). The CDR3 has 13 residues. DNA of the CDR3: TGTGCCAGCAGCTCCTTACAACCAGATACGCAGTATTTT. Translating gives CASSSLQPDTQYF.

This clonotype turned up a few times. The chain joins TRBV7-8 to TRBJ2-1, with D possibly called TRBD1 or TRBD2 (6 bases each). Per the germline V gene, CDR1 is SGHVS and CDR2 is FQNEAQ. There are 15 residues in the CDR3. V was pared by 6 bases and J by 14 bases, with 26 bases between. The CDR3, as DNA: TGTGCCAGCAGGCCTTCGTTGGGGGCCCTAGCGTGGGAGTTCTTC. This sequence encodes CASRPSLGALAWEFF.

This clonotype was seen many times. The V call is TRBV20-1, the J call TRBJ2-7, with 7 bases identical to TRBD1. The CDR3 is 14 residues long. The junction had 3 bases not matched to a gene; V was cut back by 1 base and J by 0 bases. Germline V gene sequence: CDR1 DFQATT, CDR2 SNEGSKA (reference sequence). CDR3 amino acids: CSARGQGVSYEQYV. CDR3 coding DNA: TGCAGTGCTAGAGGCCAGGGGGTCTCCTACGAGCAGTACGTC.

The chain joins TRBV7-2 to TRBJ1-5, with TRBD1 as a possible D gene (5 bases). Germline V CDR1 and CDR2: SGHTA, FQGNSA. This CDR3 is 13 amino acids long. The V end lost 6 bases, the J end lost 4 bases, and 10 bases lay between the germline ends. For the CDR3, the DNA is TGTGCCAGCAGGGCCGACAGAAATCAGCCCCAGCATTTT. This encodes CASRADRNQPQHF.

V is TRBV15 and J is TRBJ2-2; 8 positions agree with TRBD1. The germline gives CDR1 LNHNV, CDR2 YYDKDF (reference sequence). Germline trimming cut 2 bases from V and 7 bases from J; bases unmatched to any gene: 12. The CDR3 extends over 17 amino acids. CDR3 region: CATSRIRRTGPGGELFF. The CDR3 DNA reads TGTGCCACCAGCAGAATTAGGCGGACAGGGCCGGGCGGGGAGCTGTTTTTT.

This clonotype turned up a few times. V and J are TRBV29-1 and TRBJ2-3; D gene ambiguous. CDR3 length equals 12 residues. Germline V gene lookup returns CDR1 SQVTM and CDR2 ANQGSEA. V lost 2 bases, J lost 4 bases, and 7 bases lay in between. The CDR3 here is CSVETRADTQYF. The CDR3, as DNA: TGCAGCGTTGAAACGCGCGCAGATACGCAGTATTTT.

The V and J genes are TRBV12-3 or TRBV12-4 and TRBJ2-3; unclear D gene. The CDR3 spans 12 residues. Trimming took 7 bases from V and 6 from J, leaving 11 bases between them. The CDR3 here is CASTARRDTQYF. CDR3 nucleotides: TGTGCCAGCACAGCCCGACGGGATACGCAGTATTTT.

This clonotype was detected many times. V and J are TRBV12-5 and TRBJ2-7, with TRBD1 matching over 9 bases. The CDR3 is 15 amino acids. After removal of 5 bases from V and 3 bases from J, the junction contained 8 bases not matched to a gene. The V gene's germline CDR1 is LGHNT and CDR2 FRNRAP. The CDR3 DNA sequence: TGTGCTAGTGGTCTAGGACAGGGGACAAACTACGAGCAGTACTTC. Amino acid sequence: CASGLGQGTNYEQYF.

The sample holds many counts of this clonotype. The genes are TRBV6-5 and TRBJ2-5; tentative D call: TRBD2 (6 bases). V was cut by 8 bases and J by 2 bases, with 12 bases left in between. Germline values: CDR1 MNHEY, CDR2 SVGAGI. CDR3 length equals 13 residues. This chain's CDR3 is CASSYGGQETQYF. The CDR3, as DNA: TGTGCCAGCTCCTACGGGGGACAAGAGACCCAGTACTTC.

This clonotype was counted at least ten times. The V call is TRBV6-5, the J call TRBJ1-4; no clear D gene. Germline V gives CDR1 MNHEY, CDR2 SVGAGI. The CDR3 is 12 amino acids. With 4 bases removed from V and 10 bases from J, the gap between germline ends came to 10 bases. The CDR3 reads CASSFGNGKLFF. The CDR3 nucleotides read TGTGCCAGCAGTTTCGGAAACGGAAAACTGTTTTTT.

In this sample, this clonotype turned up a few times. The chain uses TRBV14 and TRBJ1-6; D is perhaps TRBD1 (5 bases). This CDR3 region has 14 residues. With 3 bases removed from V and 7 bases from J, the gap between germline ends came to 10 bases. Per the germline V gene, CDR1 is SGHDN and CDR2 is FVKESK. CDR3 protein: CASSQGVWNSPLHF. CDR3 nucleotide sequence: TGTGCCAGCAGCCAGGGGGTGTGGAATTCACCCCTCCACTTT.

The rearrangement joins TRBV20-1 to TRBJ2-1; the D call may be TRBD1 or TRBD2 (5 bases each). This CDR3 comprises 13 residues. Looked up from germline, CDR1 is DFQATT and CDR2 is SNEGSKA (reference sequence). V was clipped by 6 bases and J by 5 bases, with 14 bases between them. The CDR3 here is CSAGVSANNEQFF. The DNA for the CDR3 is TGCAGTGCGGGGGTGTCGGCGAACAATGAGCAGTTCTTC.

The CDR3 nucleotides are TGCGCCAGCAGCCGGAGTGAACACAGGGGTATTGGTACAGATACGCAGTATTTT. It codes for CASSRSEHRGIGTDTQYF. V is TRBV4-1 and J is TRBJ2-3, with 7 bases identical to TRBD1. V shed 4 bases and J 3 bases; nucleotides not matched to a gene: 16. Germline V gives CDR1 MGHRA, CDR2 YSYEKL. The CDR3 consists of 18 residues.

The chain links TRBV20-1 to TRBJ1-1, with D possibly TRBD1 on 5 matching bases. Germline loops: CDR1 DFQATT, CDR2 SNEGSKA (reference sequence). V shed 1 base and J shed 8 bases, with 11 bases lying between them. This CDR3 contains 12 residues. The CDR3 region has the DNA TGCAGTGCTAGAGGGGGCTCGGCGGAAGCTTTCTTT. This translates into CSARGGSAEAFF.

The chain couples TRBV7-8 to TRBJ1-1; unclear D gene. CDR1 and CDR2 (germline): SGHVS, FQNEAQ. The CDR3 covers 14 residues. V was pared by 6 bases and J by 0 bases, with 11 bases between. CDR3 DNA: TGTGCCAGCAGAGCCGGGCTCATGAACACTGAAGCTTTCTTT. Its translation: CASRAGLMNTEAFF. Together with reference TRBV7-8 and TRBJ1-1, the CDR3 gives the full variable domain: GAGVSQSPRYKVAKRGQDVALRCDPISGHVSLFWYQQALGQGPEFLTYFQNEAQLDKSGLPSDRFFAERPEGSVSTLKIQRTQQEDSAVYLCASRAGLMNTEAFFGQGTRLTVV.

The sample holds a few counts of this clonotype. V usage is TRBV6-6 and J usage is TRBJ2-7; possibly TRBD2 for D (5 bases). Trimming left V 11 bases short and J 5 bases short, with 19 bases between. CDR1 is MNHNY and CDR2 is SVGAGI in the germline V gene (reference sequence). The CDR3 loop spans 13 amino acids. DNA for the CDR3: TGTGCCTCAACCGGGGATTACGACGACGAGCAGTACTTC. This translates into CASTGDYDDEQYF.

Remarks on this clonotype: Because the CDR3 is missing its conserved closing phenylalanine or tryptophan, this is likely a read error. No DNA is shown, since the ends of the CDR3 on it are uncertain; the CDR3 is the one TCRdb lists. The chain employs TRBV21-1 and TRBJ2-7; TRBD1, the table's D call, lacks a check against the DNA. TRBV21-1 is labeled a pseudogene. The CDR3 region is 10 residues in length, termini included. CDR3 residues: CASRNVGGTS.

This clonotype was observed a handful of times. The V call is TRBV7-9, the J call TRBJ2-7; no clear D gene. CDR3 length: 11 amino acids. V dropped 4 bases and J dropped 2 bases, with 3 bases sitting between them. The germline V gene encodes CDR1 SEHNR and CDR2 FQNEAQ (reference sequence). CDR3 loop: CASSSAYEQYV. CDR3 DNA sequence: TGTGCCAGCAGCTCCGCCTACGAGCAGTACGTC.

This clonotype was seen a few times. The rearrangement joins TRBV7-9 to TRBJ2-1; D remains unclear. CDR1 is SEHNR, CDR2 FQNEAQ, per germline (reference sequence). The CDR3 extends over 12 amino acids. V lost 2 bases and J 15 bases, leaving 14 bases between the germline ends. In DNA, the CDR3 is TGTGCCAGCAGCTTACCTGGCGGTTTCGGGTTCTTC. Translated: CASSLPGGFGFF.

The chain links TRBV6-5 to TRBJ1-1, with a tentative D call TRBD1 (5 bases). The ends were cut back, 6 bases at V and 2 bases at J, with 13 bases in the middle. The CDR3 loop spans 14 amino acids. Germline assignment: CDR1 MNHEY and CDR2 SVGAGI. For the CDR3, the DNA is TGTGCCAGCAGGCCCGGGACTTTAAACACTGAAGCTTTCTTT. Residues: CASRPGTLNTEAFF.

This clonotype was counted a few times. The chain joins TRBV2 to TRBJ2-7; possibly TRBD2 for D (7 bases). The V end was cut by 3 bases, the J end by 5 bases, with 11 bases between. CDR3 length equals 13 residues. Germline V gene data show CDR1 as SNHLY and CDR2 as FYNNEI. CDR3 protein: CASSEGGLHEQYF. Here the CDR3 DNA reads TGTGCCAGCAGTGAGGGGGGGCTCCACGAGCAGTACTTC.

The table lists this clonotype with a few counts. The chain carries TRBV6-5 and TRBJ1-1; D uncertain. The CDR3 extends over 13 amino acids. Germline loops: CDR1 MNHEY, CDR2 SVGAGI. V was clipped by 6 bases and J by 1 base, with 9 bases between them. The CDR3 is CASRLGRNTEAFF. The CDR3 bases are TGTGCCAGCAGATTAGGGAGGAACACTGAAGCTTTCTTT.

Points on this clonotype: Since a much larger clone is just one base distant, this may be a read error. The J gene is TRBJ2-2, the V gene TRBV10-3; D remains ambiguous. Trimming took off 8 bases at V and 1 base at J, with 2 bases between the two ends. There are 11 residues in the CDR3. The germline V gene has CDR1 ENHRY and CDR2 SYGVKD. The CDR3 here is CAIGNTGELFF. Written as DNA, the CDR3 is TGTGCCATCGGGAACACCGGGGAGCTGTTTTTT.

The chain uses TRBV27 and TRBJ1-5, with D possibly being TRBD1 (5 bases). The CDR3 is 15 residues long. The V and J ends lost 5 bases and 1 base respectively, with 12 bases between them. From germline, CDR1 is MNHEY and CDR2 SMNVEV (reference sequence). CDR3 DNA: TGTGCCAGCAGTAAACAGGAGGGCAGCAATCAGCCCCAGCATTTT. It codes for CASSKQEGSNQPQHF.

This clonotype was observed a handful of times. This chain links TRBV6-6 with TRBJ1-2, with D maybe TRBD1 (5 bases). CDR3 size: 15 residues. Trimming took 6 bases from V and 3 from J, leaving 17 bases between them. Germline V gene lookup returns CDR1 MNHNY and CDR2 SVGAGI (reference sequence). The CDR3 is CASSYGRGLDYGYTF. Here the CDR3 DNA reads TGTGCCAGCAGCTACGGGAGGGGCTTGGACTATGGCTACACCTTC.